The rows below give T cell receptor beta chains drawn from one sample of a study of OX40 agonist ivuxolimab in advanced cancers. TCRdb keeps only in-frame clones here, not all; method: immunoSEQ multiplex PCR. Here the sample spans about 77,000 clones, around 90% being singletons. This material consisted of CD4+ or CD8+ T cells sorted from blood, taken in a trial of the OX40 agonist ivuxolimab. These receptors were taken from an adult with an advanced solid tumor such as melanoma, head and neck, liver or kidney cancer. CDR3s include the opening cysteine and the closing phenylalanine or tryptophan.

V gene: TRBV4-2
CDR3 protein: CASSQDRPPSLIQETQYF

V gene: TRBV18
CDR3 protein: CASSPEGTGLVGNTEAFF

V gene: TRBV18
CDR3 protein: CASSPPQGSSYEQYF

V gene: TRBV28
CDR3 protein: CASSTGGGWAYGYTF

V gene: TRBV12-5
CDR3 protein: CASGLVDGRSTGELFF

V gene: TRBV11-3
CDR3 protein: CASAVTNTEAFF

V gene: TRBV2
CDR3 protein: CASTVRKRNTEAFF

V gene: TRBV15
CDR3 protein: CATSRVVTGELFF

V gene: TRBV4-1
CDR3 protein: CASSQGAGPRSNEQFF

V gene: TRBV5-1
CDR3 protein: CAAGSGDTQYF

V gene: TRBV19
CDR3 protein: CASSGPTDTQYF

V gene: TRBV9
CDR3 protein: CASSVRENTEAFF

V gene: TRBV4-2
CDR3 protein: CASSQATTGMNTEAFF

V gene: TRBV19
CDR3 protein: CASSARWDGPSGEQYF

V gene: TRBV7-9
CDR3 protein: CASSSPRSTGTVYGYTF

V gene: TRBV6-1
CDR3 protein: CASSDQRLAGGREQYF

V gene: TRBV5-1
CDR3 protein: CASSLGTYNEQFF

V gene: TRBV27
CDR3 protein: CASSEYWGNEQFF

V gene: TRBV6-1
CDR3 protein: CASNRDTLTGELFF

V gene: TRBV2
CDR3 protein: CASSPLGGYQETQYF

V gene: TRBV7-3
CDR3 protein: CASSFSGQSNTGELFF

V gene: TRBV10-1
CDR3 protein: CASSESSIYGYTF

V gene: TRBV6-1
CDR3 protein: CASSPNTEAFF

V gene: TRBV7-3
CDR3 protein: CASSNRDNIEQFF

V gene: TRBV7-8
CDR3 protein: CASSLAFQGDYGYTF

V gene: TRBV13
CDR3 protein: CARLTGLDGNTIYF

V gene: TRBV18
CDR3 protein: CASSPLSDRGFLETQYF

V gene: TRBV6-1
CDR3 protein: CASSASLEQGQYF